The rows below give T cell receptor beta chains drawn from one sample of a study of cytomegalovirus exposure and HLA in healthy donors. Some clones are missing from TCRdb's copy, which holds only in-frame ones; the method was immunoSEQ multiplex PCR. The table lists approximately 97,000 clones, 70% to 90% of them singletons. The sample taken for sequencing was PBMCs. These receptors were collected from a man in his forties in good health and CMV-seronegative. Each CDR3 is given with its conserved first and last residue. Fields, in order: V gene, clone size, D gene, J gene, CDR3 DNA, CDR3 protein. A D gene is named only where the DNA matches it firmly. Some rows have no size entry. The others give once, few or many, or a class for an expanded clone.

V: TRBV4-3; size: -; D: TRBD2; J: TRBJ2-1; DNA: TGCGCCAGCAGTCAAGGCGCGGGGGGTGTTCAGTTCTTC; CDR3: CASSQGAGGVQFF
V: TRBV11-3; size: -; D: -; J: TRBJ2-7; DNA: TGTGCCAGCAGCACGGGGGACGGAAGGAACGAGCAGTACTTC; CDR3: CASSTGDGRNEQYF
V: TRBV15; size: once; D: -; J: TRBJ2-5; DNA: TGTGCCACCAGCACACAGGGTGAGGGGCAAGAGACCCAGTACTTC; CDR3: CATSTQGEGQETQYF
V: TRBV2; size: -; D: TRBD2; J: TRBJ2-1; DNA: TGTGCCAGCAGTGCGCCTAGCGGGGGGGTGGCTGAGCAGTTCTTC; CDR3: CASSAPSGGVAEQFF
V: TRBV29-1; size: -; D: -; J: TRBJ2-3; DNA: TGCAGCGTAACAGGGCCAGGCACAGTGGATACGCAGTATTTT; CDR3: CSVTGPGTVDTQYF
V: TRBV7-9; size: -; D: TRBD1; J: TRBJ2-7; DNA: TGTGCCAGCAGCATACAGGGGGCGCTTAACGAGCAGTACTTC; CDR3: CASSIQGALNEQYF
V: TRBV27; size: -; D: -; J: TRBJ1-2; DNA: TGTGCCAGCAGTCCCCCCGGACTCGGGGGCTACACCTTC; CDR3: CASSPPGLGGYTF
V: TRBV7-8; size: -; D: -; J: TRBJ2-5; DNA: TGTGCCAGCAGCTTAGCCGACCCGACAGTGTCCCAGTACTTC; CDR3: CASSLADPTVSQYF
V: TRBV5-1; size: -; D: TRBD2; J: TRBJ2-3; DNA: TGCGCCAGCAGCTGGGGACTAGCGGGGAGCACAGATACGCAGTATTTT; CDR3: CASSWGLAGSTDTQYF
V: TRBV5-1; size: -; D: TRBD2; J: TRBJ2-1; DNA: TGCGCCAGCATGACCAGCGGGGGGGGCTCCTACAATGAGCAGTTCTTC; CDR3: CASMTSGGGSYNEQFF
V: TRBV29-1; size: -; D: -; J: TRBJ2-3; DNA: TGCAGCGTTGTTAGCGTTGCCCAGGAACACACAGATACGCAGTATTTT; CDR3: CSVVSVAQEHTDTQYF
V: TRBV13; size: once; D: TRBD2; J: TRBJ2-3; DNA: TGTGCCAGCAGCTTAAACCCTCGGCGGGGGGTCAGGGATACGCAGTATTTT; CDR3: CASSLNPRRGVRDTQYF
V: TRBV6-5; size: once; D: TRBD2; J: TRBJ2-1; DNA: TGTGCCAGCAGTCCCCCGGGGAGGGACAATGAGCAGTTCTTC; CDR3: CASSPPGRDNEQFF
V: TRBV30; size: -; D: -; J: TRBJ1-1; DNA: TGTGCCTGGACGCGGGCCTTGAACACTGAAGCTTTCTTT; CDR3: CAWTRALNTEAFF
V: TRBV7-9; size: -; D: TRBD1; J: TRBJ2-1; DNA: TGTGCCAGCATTTCCGGGACAGGGTCCACGCGGGAGCAGTTCTTC; CDR3: CASISGTGSTREQFF
V: TRBV7-9; size: -; D: -; J: TRBJ1-1; DNA: TGTGCCAGCAGCGGGCGGACAGTGAACACTGAAGCTTTCTTT; CDR3: CASSGRTVNTEAFF
V: TRBV11-2; size: once; D: -; J: TRBJ2-7; DNA: TGTGCCAGCAGCTTGGACAGATTTTCTACCTACGAGCAGTACTTC; CDR3: CASSLDRFSTYEQYF
V: TRBV6-1; size: -; D: -; J: TRBJ1-2; DNA: TGTGCCAGCAGTGCCGAGTATGGCTACACCTTC; CDR3: CASSAEYGYTF
V: TRBV7-2; size: few; D: -; J: TRBJ2-7; DNA: TGTGCCAGCAGCTTAGCAGGGGTCTCCTACGAGCAGTACTTC; CDR3: CASSLAGVSYEQYF
V: TRBV19; size: once; D: TRBD1; J: TRBJ1-5; DNA: TGTGCCAGTAGCATAGGCCCCCGGACAGGGTTTGGAGATCAGCCCCAGCATTTT; CDR3: CASSIGPRTGFGDQPQHF
V: TRBV19; size: -; D: -; J: TRBJ1-1; DNA: TGTGCCAGTGGTGGTATGGGGGCAGCGAACACTGAAGCTTTCTTT; CDR3: CASGGMGAANTEAFF
V: TRBV12-5; size: -; D: TRBD1; J: TRBJ1-5; DNA: TGTGCTAGTGGTTTGGTAATGGGGCAGGGGGGTCAGCCCCAGCATTTT; CDR3: CASGLVMGQGGQPQHF
V: TRBV30; size: -; D: TRBD1; J: TRBJ2-7; DNA: TGTGCCTGGAGTCCGGACAGGGCTCTATCGCTCGAGCAGTACTTC; CDR3: CAWSPDRALSLEQYF
V: TRBV9; size: -; D: -; J: TRBJ2-1; DNA: TGTGCCAGCAGTGCATTCGATAGCTCCTACAATGAGCAGTTCTTC; CDR3: CASSAFDSSYNEQFF
V: TRBV4-1; size: few; D: -; J: TRBJ1-3; DNA: TGCGCCAGCAGCCAAGCCAGCTCTGGAAACACCATATATTTT; CDR3: CASSQASSGNTIYF
V: TRBV11-2; size: -; D: TRBD1; J: TRBJ2-7; DNA: TGTGCCAGCAGCCGGCCGGAGGGGACAGGGCTTGGGCAGTACTTC; CDR3: CASSRPEGTGLGQYF
V: TRBV19; size: -; D: TRBD2; J: TRBJ2-3; DNA: TGTGCCAGTAGGACTAGCGGGGGGGATGATACGCAGTATTTT; CDR3: CASRTSGGDDTQYF
V: TRBV19; size: -; D: TRBD1; J: TRBJ2-4; DNA: TGTGCCAGTAGTCTGTGGCAGGGGGACATTCAGTACTTC; CDR3: CASSLWQGDIQYF
V: TRBV10-1; size: -; D: TRBD2; J: TRBJ2-4; DNA: TGCGCCAGCAGATCCAGGGACTACAAAAACATTCAGTACTTC; CDR3: CASRSRDYKNIQYF
V: TRBV30; size: once; D: TRBD1; J: TRBJ1-5; DNA: TGTGCCTGGAGTGAGGACAGGGGGCAGCCCCAGCATTTT; CDR3: CAWSEDRGQPQHF
V: TRBV27; size: few; D: TRBD1; J: TRBJ2-7; DNA: TGTGCCAGCAGTTTCGGGACAGGGGGCGGCGAGCAGTACTTC; CDR3: CASSFGTGGGEQYF
V: TRBV28; size: -; D: -; J: TRBJ2-7; DNA: TGTGCCAGCAGCCTAGGGGGGGGCCTCGAGCAGTACTTC; CDR3: CASSLGGGLEQYF
V: TRBV9; size: -; D: -; J: TRBJ1-1; DNA: TGTGCCAGCAGCGTAGAGGACTATTCGGTTGAAGCTTTCTTT; CDR3: CASSVEDYSVEAFF
V: TRBV2; size: -; D: -; J: TRBJ2-3; DNA: TGTGCCGGCCTCCAAGGGGCATTTCTCACAGATACGCAGTATTTT; CDR3: CAGLQGAFLTDTQYF
V: TRBV6-4; size: -; D: -; J: TRBJ1-3; DNA: TGTGCCAGCTGGGGGGGGGCACATAACTCTGGAAACACCATATATTTT; CDR3: CASWGGAHNSGNTIYF
V: TRBV4-1; size: -; D: TRBD1; J: TRBJ2-7; DNA: TGCGCCAGCAGCCGAGACAGGGGGGTCTACGAGCAGTACTTC; CDR3: CASSRDRGVYEQYF